The present entry profiles one T cell receptor beta chain with its context. There is no known antigen for this receptor. Within one base of it there is no much larger clone, and no base qualities were kept. To be included, a participant needed at least one PBMC sample from before ART initiation plus at least two post-ART samples. All participants with HIV were treated in the United States of America. Before DNA extraction, cryopreserved samples containing roughly 0.85-11 million PBMC were thawed and washed. At the time of the earliest PBMC sample for each participant with HIV, ages ranged from about 20 to 55 years. PBMC samples from each participant spanned 1-4 timepoints before ART initiation and 2-8 timepoints after ART initiation, with a median of 7 samples. Serial HIV viral load, CD4+ T-cell count, ART history and demographic data were obtained for every participant. Genomic DNA was extracted from unsorted PBMC with a Qiagen kit on a QIAcube, processed in batches of 12 samples.

The data were obtained in a study of long-term antiretroviral therapy in people with HIV (dated by TCRdb to between 2020 and 2023). Regarding the complete study: Collection of the earliest samples took place about a decade ahead of the 2015 WHO recommendation for immediate ART, at a time when ART was typically delayed until CD4 counts fell. Whether ART initiation and durable HIV suppression were associated with changes in peripheral blood TRB repertoire composition and diversity was tested in a retrospective serial study. A total of roughly 200 cryopreserved PBMC samples were contributed to the cohort by 30 adults with confirmed HIV infection, with samples collected serially over a mean of about 6 years (range 1-12). About 40% of the roughly 30 participants with HIV were female. No cross-contamination during QIAcube processing turned up in test extractions that ran a monoclonal T-cell line alongside 30 to 40 polyclonal samples.

Sequencing of the TRB variable region was done with the immunoSEQ hsTCRB v3.0 assay at survey level resolution. A depth of roughly 40,000-55,000 T-cell genomes per sample was targeted for TRB sequencing. Pooled TRB libraries were sequenced on an Illumina MiSeq with a v3 150-cycle kit. The study's own analysis went as follows. Analysis of repertoires was carried out in R inside a reproducible Nextflow workflow spanning QC, data transformation and analysis. LymphoSeq2, an R package for exploring AIRR-Seq data, was used to implement custom analyses. Several samples that yielded fewer than 5000 total TRB sequences were excluded, so that about 200 HIV repertoires were analyzed. Among the 180 to 200 HIV repertoires that were kept, around 60 were collected before ART initiation and roughly 130 were collected after ART initiation. Repertoires were downsampled to 5000 TRB nucleotide sequences, with summary statistics averaged over 100 downsampling iterations. Only TRB sequences with CDR3 regions of at least seven amino acids were retained for analysis. A Shannon entropy-derived clonality score and the Gini coefficient were used to measure diversity. In the repertoire networks, any two of the top 5000 CDR3 amino acid sequences were connected whenever the two sequences differed by an edit distance of one. GLIPH2 predicted antigen specificity groups and MHC restriction for TRB CDR3 amino acid sequences. To flag known CMV, EBV, HIV or tissue antigen associations, CDR3 amino acid sequences were matched against VDJdb and McPAS-TCR. Pre-ART, post-ART and control groups were compared with Wilcoxon signed-rank tests and Holm-Bonferroni correction. The table comes from immuneACCESS by way of TCRdb, which keeps in-frame sequences with V and J called. Part of the clones is missing from these tables; in studies checked, under half for an unresolved V gene and the rest for unknown reasons. V and J calls and clone size are as listed in that table; D and trimming were resolved from the DNA. The sample yields 25,000 to 30,000 clones; roughly four fifths were counted once. The ten most abundant clones make up roughly 10% of the sample.

Trimming leaves V shorter by 8 bases and J shorter by 7 bases, with the junction holding 8 bases beyond the gene matches. Reading the germline V gene gives CDR1 MRHNA and CDR2 SNTAGT. Including cysteine and phenylalanine, the CDR3 has 13 amino acids. Only the CDR3 part of the read is kept: 39 bases, read in frame from the first base. The paper as a whole reports these results and caveats: Because cell numbers in pre-ART samples were limited, unsorted PBMC were profiled instead of sorted CD4+ and CD8+ T cells. Compared with controls, HIV repertoires had narrower CDR3 length ranges, and the network structure pointed to an antigen-experienced repertoire that shifted only slightly toward naive after ART. Inferences about post-ART repertoire changes are limited because no data were available on ART adherence, viral resistance or therapy changes. A significant increase in TRB diversity was found to be associated with ART initiation, although TRB diversity was observed to remain significantly below that of transplant donor controls even after long-term ART. Owing to limited PBMC availability, only the TCR beta chain was sequenced, without alpha chain pairing. The repertoire was dominated across all time points by expanded TRB clones identified before ART initiation, although this dominance was seen to fluctuate and to decrease in many PLHIV after ART. The samples span the years 2004 to 2017, and the ART regimens used at that time may not be as effective as current regimens.

The sample consisted of unsorted PBMCs, taken 0.8 years before starting antiretroviral therapy. The chain employs TRBV6-4 and TRBJ2-7; TRBD1 agrees with 10 junctional bases. This TCR derives from a man younger than 35 with HIV. The sequenced DNA: TGTGCCAGCTCCCGGGACAGGGGTCGGGAGCAGTACTTC. It translates to CASSRDRGREQYF.